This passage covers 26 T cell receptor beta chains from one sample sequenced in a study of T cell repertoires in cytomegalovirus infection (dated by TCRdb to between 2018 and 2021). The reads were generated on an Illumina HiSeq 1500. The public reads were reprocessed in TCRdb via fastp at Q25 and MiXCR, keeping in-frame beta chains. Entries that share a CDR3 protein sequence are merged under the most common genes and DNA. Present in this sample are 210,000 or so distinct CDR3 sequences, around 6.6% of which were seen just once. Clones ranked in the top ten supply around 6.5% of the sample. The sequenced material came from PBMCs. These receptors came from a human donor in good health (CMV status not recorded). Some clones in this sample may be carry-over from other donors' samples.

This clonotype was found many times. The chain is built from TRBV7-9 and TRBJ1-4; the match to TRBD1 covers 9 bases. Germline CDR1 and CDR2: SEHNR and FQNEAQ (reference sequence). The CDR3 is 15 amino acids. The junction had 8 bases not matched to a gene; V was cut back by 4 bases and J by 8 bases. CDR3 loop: CASSSGTGMPEKLFF. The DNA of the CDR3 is TGTGCCAGCAGCTCAGGGACAGGGATGCCGGAAAAACTGTTTTTT.

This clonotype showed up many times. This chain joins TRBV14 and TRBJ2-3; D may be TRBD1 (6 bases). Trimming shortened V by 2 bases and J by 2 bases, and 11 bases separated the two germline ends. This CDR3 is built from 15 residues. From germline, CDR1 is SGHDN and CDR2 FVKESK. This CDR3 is CASSQRTGLTDTQYF. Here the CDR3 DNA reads TGTGCCAGCAGCCAACGTACAGGGCTCACAGATACGCAGTATTTT.

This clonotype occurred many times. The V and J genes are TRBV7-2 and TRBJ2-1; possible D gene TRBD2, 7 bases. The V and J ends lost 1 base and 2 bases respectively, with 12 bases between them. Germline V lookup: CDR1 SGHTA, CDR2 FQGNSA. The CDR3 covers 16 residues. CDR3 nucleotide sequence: TGTGCCAGCAGCTTAGGGTGGGGGGGCCCCTACAATGAGCAGTTCTTC. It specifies CASSLGWGGPYNEQFF.

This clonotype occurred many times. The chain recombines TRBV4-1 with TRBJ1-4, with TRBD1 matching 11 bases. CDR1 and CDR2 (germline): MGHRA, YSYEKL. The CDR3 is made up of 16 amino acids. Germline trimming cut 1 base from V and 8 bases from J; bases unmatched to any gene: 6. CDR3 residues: CASSQGTGGYGEKLFF. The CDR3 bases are TGCGCCAGCAGCCAAGGGACAGGGGGCTATGGCGAAAAACTGTTTTTT.

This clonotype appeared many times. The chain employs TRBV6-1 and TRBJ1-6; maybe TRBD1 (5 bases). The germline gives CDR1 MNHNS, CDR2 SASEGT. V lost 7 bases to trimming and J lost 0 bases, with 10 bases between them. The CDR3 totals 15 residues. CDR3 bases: TGTGCCAGCACTCAGGGAAGCTCCTATAATTCACCCCTCCACTTT. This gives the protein CASTQGSSYNSPLHF.

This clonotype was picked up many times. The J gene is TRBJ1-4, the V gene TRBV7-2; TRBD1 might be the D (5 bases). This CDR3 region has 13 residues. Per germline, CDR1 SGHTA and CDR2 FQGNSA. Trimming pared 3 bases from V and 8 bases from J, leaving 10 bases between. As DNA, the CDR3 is TGTGCCAGCAGCTTTATGACAGCCGAAAAACTGTTTTTT. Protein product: CASSFMTAEKLFF.

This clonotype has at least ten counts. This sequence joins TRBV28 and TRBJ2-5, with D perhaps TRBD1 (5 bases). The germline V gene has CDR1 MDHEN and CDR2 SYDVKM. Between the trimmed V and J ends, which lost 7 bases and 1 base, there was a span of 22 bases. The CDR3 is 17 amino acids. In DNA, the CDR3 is TGTGCCAGCATCCCCACTGGGGCCACAGACTCCCAAGAGACCCAGTACTTC. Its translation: CASIPTGATDSQETQYF.

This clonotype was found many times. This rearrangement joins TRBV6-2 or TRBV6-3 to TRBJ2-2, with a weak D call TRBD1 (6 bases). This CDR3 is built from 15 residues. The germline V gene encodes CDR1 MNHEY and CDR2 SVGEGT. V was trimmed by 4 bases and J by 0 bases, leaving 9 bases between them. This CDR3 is CASSWTAPNTGELFF. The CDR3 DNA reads TGTGCCAGCAGTTGGACAGCTCCGAACACCGGGGAGCTGTTTTTT.

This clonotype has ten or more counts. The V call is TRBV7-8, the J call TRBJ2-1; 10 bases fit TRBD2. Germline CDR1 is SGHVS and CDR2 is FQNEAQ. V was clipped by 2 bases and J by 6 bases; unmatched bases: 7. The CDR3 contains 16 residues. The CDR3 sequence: CASSLNWPSGGNEQFF. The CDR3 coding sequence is TGTGCCAGCAGCTTAAACTGGCCTAGCGGGGGCAATGAGCAGTTCTTC.

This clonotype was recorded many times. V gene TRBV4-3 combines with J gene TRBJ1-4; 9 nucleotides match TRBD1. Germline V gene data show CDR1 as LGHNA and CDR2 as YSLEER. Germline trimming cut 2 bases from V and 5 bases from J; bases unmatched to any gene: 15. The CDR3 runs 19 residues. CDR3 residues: CASSQTGTGRIRGNEKLFF. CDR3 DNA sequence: TGCGCCAGCAGCCAAACCGGGACAGGGCGAATAAGGGGAAATGAAAAACTGTTTTTT.

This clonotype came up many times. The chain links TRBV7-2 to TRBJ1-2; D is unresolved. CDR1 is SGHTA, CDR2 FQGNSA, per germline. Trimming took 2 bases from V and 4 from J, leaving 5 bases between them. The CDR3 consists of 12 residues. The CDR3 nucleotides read TGTGCCAGCAGCTTATATTCCTATGGCTACACCTTC. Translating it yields CASSLYSYGYTF.

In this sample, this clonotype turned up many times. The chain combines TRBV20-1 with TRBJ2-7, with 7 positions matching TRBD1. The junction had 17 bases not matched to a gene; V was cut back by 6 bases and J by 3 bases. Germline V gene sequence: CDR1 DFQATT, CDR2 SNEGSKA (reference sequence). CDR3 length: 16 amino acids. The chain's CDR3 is CSASPATGSIFYEQYF. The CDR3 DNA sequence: TGCAGTGCCTCGCCTGCGACAGGGTCAATTTTCTACGAGCAGTACTTC.

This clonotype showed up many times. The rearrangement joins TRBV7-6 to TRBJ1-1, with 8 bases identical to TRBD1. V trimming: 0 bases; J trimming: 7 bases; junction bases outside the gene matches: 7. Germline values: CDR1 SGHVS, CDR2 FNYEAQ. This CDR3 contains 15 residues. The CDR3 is CASSLATGGVGEAFF. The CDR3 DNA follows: TGTGCCAGCAGCTTAGCCACAGGGGGTGTAGGTGAAGCTTTCTTT.

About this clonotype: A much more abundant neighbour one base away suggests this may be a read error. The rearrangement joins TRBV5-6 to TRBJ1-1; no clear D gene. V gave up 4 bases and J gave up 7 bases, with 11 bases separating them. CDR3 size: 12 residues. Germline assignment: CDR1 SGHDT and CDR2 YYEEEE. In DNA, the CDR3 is TGTGCCAGCAGCGTGGGAGGCAGTGAAGCTTTCTTT. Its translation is CASSVGGSEAFF. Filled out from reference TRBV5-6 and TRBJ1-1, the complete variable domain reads DAGVTQSPTHLIKTRGQQVTLRCSPKSGHDTVSWYQQALGQGPQFIFQYYEEEERQRGNFPDRFSGHQFPNYSSELNVNALLLGDSALYLCASSVGGSEAFFGQGTRLTVV.

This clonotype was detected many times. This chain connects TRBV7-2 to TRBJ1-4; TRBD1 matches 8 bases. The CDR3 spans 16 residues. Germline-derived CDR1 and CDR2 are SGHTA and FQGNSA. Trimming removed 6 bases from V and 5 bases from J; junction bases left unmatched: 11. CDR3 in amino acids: CASSRDIDRGNEKLFF. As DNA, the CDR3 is TGTGCCAGCAGTCGCGACATCGACAGGGGAAATGAAAAACTGTTTTTT.

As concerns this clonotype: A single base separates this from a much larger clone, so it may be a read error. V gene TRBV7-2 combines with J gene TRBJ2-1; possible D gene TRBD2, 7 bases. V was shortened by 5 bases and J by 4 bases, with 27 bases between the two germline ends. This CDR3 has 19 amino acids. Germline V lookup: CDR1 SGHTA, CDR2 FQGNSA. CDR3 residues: CASSPEGGGGGGRYNEQFF. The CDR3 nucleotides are TGTGCCAGCAGCCCAGAGGGGGGAGGGGGGGGGGGCCGGTACAATGAGCAGTTCTTC.

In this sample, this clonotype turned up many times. The CDR3 coding sequence is TGTGCCAGCAGTTTAGGGACAGACTCTGGAAACACCATATATTTT. Encoded protein: CASSLGTDSGNTIYF. The J gene is TRBJ1-3, the V gene TRBV12-3 or TRBV12-4, with D maybe TRBD1 (6 bases). The germline V and J ends were trimmed by 1 base and 0 bases, with 7 bases remaining between them. This CDR3 has 15 residues.

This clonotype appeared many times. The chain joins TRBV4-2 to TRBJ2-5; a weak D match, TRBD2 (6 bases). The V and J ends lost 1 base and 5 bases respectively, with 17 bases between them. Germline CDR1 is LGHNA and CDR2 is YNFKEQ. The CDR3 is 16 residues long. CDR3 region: CASSQGRDQQLETQYF. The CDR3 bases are TGTGCCAGCAGCCAAGGGCGGGACCAGCAGCTGGAGACCCAGTACTTC.

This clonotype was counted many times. CDR3 bases: TGTGCCAGCAGCTTGGGCCCAGCTAGCGGAAACACCATATATTTT. This codes for CASSLGPASGNTIYF. This chain connects TRBV11-3 to TRBJ1-3; D gene ambiguous. This CDR3 has 15 amino acids. In germline, CDR1 is SGHNT, CDR2 YENEEA. Between the trimmed V and J ends, which lost 3 bases and 4 bases, there was a span of 13 bases.

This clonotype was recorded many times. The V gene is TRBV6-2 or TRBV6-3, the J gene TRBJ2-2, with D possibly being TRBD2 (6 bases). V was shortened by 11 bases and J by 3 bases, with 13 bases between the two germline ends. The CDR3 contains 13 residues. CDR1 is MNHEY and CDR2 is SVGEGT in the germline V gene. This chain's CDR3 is CAGRTDYTGELFF. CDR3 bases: TGTGCCGGGAGGACGGATTACACCGGGGAGCTGTTTTTT.

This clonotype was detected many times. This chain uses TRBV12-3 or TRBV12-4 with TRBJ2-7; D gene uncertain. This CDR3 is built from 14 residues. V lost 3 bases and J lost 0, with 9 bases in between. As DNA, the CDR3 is TGTGCCAGCAGTTTTGTGGGAAGCTCCTACGAGCAGTACTTC. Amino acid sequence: CASSFVGSSYEQYF.

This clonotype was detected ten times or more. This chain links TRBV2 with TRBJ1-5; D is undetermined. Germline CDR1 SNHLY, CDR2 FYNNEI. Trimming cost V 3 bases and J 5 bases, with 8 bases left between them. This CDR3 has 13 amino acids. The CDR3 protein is CASSEEVDQPQHF. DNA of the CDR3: TGTGCCAGCAGTGAGGAGGTGGATCAGCCCCAGCATTTT.

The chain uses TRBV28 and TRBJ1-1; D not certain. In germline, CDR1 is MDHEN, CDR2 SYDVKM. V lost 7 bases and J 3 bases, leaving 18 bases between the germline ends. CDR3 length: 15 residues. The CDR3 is CASTLIHSGDTEAFF. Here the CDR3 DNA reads TGTGCCAGCACCCTTATTCATTCCGGCGACACTGAAGCTTTCTTT.

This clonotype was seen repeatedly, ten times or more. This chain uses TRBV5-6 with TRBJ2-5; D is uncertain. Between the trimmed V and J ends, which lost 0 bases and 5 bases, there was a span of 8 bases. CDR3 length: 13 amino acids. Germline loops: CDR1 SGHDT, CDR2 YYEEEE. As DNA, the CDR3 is TGTGCCAGCAGCTTGGCAGCTCCCGAGACCCAGTACTTC. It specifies CASSLAAPETQYF.

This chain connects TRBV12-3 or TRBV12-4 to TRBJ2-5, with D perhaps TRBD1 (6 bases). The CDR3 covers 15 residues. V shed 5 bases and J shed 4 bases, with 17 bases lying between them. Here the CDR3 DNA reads TGTGCCAGCAGTCTCCATAGGGGGTCTAGAGAGACCCAGTACTTC. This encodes CASSLHRGSRETQYF.

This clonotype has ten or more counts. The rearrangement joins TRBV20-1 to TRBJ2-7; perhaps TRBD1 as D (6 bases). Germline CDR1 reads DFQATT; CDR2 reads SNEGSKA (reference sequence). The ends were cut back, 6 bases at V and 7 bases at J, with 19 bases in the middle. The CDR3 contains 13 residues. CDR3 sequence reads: CSAVQGLFREQYF. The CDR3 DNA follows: TGCAGTGCGGTTCAGGGGCTGTTCAGGGAGCAGTACTTC.